The source of this TCR beta chain is a study of human thymus T cells. The table came from immunoSEQ multiplex PCR; TCRdb's copy has only in-frame clones and leaves some out. This table has 120,000 or so clones, around 94% appearing once. V lost 7 bases and J lost 0, with 16 bases in between. Germline CDR1 and CDR2: MDHEN and SYDVKM. The CDR3 totals 16 residues. Comment on this clone: Its target is not known.

The study used thymus tissue resected during corrective heart surgery. Notes on the study in general: Unrelated individuals were reported by related research to share highly overlapping thymic repertoires. Repertoires sampled from thymus and blood appeared biased in V and J gene usage.

The origin of this receptor is a boy less than two years old with a congenital heart defect but otherwise immunologically healthy. The J gene is TRBJ1-5, the V gene TRBV28, with D perhaps TRBD1 (5 bases). Source material: thymus tissue. CDR3 DNA sequence: TGTGCCAGCACCCAGAGTCAGGGATATAGCAATCAGCCCCAGCATTTT. This encodes CASTQSQGYSNQPQHF. The whole variable domain, remainder taken from reference TRBV28 and TRBJ1-5, is DVKVTQSSRYLVKRTGEKVFLECVQDMDHENMFWYRQDPGLGLRLIYFSYDVKMKEKGDIPEGYSVSREKKERFSLILESASTNQTSMYLCASTQSQGYSNQPQHFGDGTRLSIL.